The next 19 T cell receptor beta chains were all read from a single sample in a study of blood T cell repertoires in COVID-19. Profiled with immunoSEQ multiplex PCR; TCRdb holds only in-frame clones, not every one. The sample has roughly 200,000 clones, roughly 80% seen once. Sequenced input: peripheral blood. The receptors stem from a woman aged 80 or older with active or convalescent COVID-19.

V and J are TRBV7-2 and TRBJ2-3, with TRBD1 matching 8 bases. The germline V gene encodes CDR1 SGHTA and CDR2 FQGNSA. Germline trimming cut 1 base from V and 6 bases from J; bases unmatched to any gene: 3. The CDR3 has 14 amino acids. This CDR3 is CASSLGQGLDTQYF. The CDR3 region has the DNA TGTGCCAGCAGCTTAGGACAGGGGTTGGATACGCAGTATTTT.

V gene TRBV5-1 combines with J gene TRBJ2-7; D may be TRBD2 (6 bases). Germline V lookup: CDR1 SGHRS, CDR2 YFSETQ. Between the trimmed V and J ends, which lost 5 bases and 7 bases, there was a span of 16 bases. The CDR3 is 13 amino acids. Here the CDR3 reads CASSTGLPLEQYF. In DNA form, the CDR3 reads TGCGCCAGCAGTACGGGACTCCCCCTGGAGCAGTACTTC.

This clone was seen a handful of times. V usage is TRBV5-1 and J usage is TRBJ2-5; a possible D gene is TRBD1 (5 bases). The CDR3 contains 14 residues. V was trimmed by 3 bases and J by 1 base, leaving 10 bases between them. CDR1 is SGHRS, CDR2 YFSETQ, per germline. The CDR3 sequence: CASSSGNTQETQYF. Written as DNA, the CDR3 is TGCGCCAGCAGCTCAGGGAACACCCAAGAGACCCAGTACTTC.

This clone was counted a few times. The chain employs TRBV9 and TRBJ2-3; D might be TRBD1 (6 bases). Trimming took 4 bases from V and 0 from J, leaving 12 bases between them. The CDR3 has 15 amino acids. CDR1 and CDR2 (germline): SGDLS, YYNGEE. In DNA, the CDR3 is TGTGCCAGCAGCCCCCACGGGACAAGCACAGATACGCAGTATTTT. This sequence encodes CASSPHGTSTDTQYF.

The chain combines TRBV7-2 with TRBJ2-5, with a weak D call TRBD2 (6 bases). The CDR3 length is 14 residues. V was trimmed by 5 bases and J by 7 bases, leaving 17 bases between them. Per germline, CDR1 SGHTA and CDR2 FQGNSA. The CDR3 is CASSTTSTRGTQYF. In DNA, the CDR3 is TGTGCCAGCAGCACTACTAGCACTCGCGGGACCCAGTACTTC.

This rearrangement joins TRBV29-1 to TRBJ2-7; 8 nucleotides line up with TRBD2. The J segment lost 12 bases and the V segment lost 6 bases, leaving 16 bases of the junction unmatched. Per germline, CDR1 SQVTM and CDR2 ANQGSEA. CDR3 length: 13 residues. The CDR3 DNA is TGCAGCGTGACATCGTCGGGGGGGCGGATCTTGTACTTC. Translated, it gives CSVTSSGGRILYF.

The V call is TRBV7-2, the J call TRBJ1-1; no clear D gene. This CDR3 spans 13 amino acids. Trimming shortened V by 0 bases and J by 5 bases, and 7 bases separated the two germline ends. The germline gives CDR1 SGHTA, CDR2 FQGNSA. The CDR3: CASSLARFTEAFF. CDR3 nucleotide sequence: TGTGCCAGCAGCTTAGCCAGGTTTACTGAAGCTTTCTTT.

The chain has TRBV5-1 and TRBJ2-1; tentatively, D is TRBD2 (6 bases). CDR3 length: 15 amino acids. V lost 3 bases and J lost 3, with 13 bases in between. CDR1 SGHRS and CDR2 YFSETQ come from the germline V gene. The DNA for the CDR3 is TGCGCCAGCAGCTCGACCCCGGGGGTCTACAATGAGCAGTTCTTC. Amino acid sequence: CASSSTPGVYNEQFF.

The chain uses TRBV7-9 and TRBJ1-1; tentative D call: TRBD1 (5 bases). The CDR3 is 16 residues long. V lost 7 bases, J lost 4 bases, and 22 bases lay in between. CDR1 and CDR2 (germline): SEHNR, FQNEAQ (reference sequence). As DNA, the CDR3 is TGTGCCAGCACCTATACCCGGGGGGACGGGGGCACTGAAGCTTTCTTT. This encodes CASTYTRGDGGTEAFF.

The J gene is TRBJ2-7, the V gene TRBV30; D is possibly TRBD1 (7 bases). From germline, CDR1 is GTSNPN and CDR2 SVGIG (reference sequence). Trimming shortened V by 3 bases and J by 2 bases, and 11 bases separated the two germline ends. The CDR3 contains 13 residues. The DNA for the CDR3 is TGTGCCTGGAGACCAGGGGGGACCTACGAGCAGTACTTC. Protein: CAWRPGGTYEQYF.

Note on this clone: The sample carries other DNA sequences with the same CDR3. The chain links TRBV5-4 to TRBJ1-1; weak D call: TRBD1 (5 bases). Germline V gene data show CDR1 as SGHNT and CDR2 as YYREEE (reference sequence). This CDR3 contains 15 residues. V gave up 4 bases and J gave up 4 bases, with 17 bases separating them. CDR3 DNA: TGTGCCAGCAGCCCCAAGACGGGGGGATTCACTGAAGCTTTCTTT. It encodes CASSPKTGGFTEAFF.

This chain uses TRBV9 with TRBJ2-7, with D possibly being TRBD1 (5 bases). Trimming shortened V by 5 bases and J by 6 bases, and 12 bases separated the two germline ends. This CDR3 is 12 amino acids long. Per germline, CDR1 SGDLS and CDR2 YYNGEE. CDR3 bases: TGTGCCAGCAGTCACCCAGGGATCGAGCAGTACTTC. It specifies CASSHPGIEQYF.

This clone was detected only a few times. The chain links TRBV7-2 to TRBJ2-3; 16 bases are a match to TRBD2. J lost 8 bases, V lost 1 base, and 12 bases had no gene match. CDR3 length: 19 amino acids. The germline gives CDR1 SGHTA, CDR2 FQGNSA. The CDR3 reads CASSLEPGTSGRAGGTQYF. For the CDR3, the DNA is TGTGCCAGCAGCTTAGAACCTGGGACTAGCGGGAGGGCCGGGGGTACGCAGTATTTT.

The CDR3 loop reads CASSRGRATHEQYF. The DNA of the CDR3 is TGTGCCAGCAGCCGGGGCAGGGCTACCCACGAGCAGTACTTC. This chain joins TRBV3-1 (or the pseudogene TRBV3-2) and TRBJ2-7, with a tentative D call TRBD1 (5 bases). The V gene lost 4 bases and the J gene lost 5 bases, with 15 bases spanning the gap. The CDR3 runs to 14 residues. Germline V lookup: CDR1 LGHDT, CDR2 YNNKEL (reference sequence).

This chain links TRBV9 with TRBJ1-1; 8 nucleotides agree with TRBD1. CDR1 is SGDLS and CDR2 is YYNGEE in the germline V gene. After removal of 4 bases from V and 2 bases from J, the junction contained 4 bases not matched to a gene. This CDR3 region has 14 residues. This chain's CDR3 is CASSLTGANTEAFF. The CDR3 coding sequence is TGTGCCAGCAGCTTGACAGGGGCCAACACTGAAGCTTTCTTT.

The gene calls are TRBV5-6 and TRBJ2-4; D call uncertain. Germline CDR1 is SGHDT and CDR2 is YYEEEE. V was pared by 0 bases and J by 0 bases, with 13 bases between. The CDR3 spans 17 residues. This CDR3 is CASSLGASLLAKNIQYF. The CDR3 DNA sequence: TGTGCCAGCAGCTTGGGGGCCAGCCTTTTAGCCAAAAACATTCAGTACTTC.

CDR3 loop: CASRGQKPSSYNEQFF. In DNA, the CDR3 is TGTGCCAGCAGGGGGCAGAAGCCTAGCTCCTACAATGAGCAGTTCTTC. This rearrangement joins TRBV27 to TRBJ2-1, with a tentative D call TRBD1 (5 bases). CDR1 is MNHEY and CDR2 is SMNVEV in the germline V gene (reference sequence). Trimming shortened V by 6 bases and J by 0 bases, and 15 bases separated the two germline ends. This CDR3 has 16 residues.

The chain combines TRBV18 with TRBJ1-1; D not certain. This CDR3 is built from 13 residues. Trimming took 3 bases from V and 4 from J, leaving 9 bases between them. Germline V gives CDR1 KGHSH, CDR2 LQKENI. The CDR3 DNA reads TGTGCCAGCTCACCCGATCCAGGCACTGAAGCTTTCTTT. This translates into CASSPDPGTEAFF.

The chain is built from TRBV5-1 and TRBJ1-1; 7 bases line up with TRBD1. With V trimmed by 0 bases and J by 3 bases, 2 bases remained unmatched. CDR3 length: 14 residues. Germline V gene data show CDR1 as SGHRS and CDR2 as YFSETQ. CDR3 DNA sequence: TGCGCCAGCAGCTTGGGACAGGGTCACACTGAAGCTTTCTTT. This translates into CASSLGQGHTEAFF. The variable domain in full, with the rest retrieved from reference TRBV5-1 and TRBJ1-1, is KAGVTQTPRYLIKTRGQQVTLSCSPISGHRSVSWYQQTPGQGLQFLFEYFSETQRNKGNFPGRFSGRQFSNSRSEMNVSTLELGDSALYLCASSLGQGHTEAFFGQGTRLTVV.